This TCR beta chain appears in the sequencing data of a study of blood T cell repertoires in COVID-19. Using immunoSEQ multiplex PCR, the repertoire was profiled, and TCRdb retains in-frame clones only, with some absent. The sample comprises roughly 250,000 clones, 70% to 90% of which are singletons, and around 4.5% rests with the top ten. Participant-reported clinical history was the basis for cohort assignment. Recovery meant two consecutive negative NP/OP PCR tests, professional clearance, or resolved symptoms. The receptor's source is a woman under 40 who had recovered from COVID-19. What was sequenced was PBMCs or T cells enriched from blood (not recorded which).

In DNA, the CDR3 is TGTGCCACGTCTGAGCGGGGGAACACAGATACGCAGTATTTT. Amino acid sequence: CATSERGNTDTQYF. The chain is built from TRBV24-1 and TRBJ2-3; the match to TRBD2 covers 8 bases. The CDR3 contains 14 residues. After removal of 10 bases from V and 2 bases from J, the junction contained 7 bases not matched to a gene. Germline V lookup: CDR1 KGHDR, CDR2 SFDVKD.